The 2 T cell receptor beta chains listed next were all sequenced from one sample in a study of T cell responses to AZD1222 COVID-19 vaccine. Sequencing was performed with immunoSEQ multiplex PCR; in TCRdb, only in-frame clones are kept and a portion is missing. Among over 150,000 clones listed, 90% were seen once. Here the sequenced sample was peripheral blood, taken on day 0 of AZD1222 vaccination. These receptor sequences come from an adult in good health.

The chain links TRBV30 to TRBJ1-5, with TRBD1 identical over 7 bases. Germline CDR1 is GTSNPN and CDR2 is SVGIG (reference sequence). The J segment lost 2 bases and the V segment lost 6 bases, leaving 10 bases of the junction unmatched. This CDR3 has 15 amino acids. CDR3 amino acids: CACQVKGAGNQPQHF. The CDR3 bases are TGTGCCTGCCAGGTGAAGGGGGCTGGCAATCAGCCCCAGCATTTT.

V and J are TRBV2 and TRBJ1-3; D unclear. In germline, CDR1 is SNHLY, CDR2 FYNNEI. The CDR3 consists of 15 residues. V was clipped by 5 bases and J by 4 bases, with 15 bases between them. The CDR3 spells CASSLERLRGNTIYF. The CDR3 DNA follows: TGTGCCAGCAGTTTGGAGAGGCTTCGCGGAAACACCATATATTTT.